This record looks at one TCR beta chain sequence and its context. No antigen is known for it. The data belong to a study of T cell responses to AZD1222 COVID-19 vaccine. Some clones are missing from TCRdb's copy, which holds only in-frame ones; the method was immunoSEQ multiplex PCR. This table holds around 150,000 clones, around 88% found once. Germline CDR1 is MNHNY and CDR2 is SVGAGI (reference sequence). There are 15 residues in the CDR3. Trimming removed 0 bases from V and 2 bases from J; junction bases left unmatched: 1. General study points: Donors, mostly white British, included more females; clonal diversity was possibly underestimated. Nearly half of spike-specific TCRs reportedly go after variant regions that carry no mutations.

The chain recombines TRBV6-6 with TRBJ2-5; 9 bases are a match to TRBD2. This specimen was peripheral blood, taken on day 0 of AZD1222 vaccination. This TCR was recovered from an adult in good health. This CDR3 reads CASSYSSGGQETQYF. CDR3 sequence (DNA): TGTGCCAGCAGTTACTCTAGCGGGGGACAAGAGACCCAGTACTTC.